This T cell receptor beta chain was found in a study of shared clonotypes between healthy human individuals. Looking at the study overall: Per donor, three plates held CD4 naive cells, three held CD4 memory, two held CD8 naive and one held CD8 memory.

At deep level, the assay was performed. Using approximately 200 ng DNA, 30,000 or so T cell genomes, the sorted-subset replicate PCRs were run. Sequencing was performed with immunoSEQ multiplex PCR; in TCRdb, only in-frame clones are kept and a portion is missing. The repertoire holds around 320,000 clones, around 90% seen once, with under 20% in the top ten. The CDR3 is 13 residues long. J is TRBJ2-7 and V is TRBV21-1; TRBD2, the table's D call, lacks a check against the DNA. TRBV21-1 is a recognized pseudogene. This receptor was taken from a man between 18 and 35 years old in good health. Input material: memory CD8+ T cells sorted from blood. Documented subset: CD45RO+ cells pooled with CCR7-negative TemRA cells. Written as DNA, the CDR3 is TGTGCCAGCAGCAAATCTTATATCCGGGGGCAGTACTTC. Translating it yields CASSKSYIRGQYF.